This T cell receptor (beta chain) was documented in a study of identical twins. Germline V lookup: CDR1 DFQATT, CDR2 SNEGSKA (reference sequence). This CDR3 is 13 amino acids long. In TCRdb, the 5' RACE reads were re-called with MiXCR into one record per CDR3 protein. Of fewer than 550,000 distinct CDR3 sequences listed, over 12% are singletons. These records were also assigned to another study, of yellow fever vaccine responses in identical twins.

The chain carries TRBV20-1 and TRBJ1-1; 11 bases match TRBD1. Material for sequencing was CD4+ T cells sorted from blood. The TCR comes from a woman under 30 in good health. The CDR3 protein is CSAGQGASTEAFF. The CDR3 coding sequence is TGCAGCGCAGGACAGGGGGCGAGCACTGAAGCTTTCTTT.